What follows are 6 T cell receptor beta chains derived from one specimen sequenced in a study of T cell clones after liver transplantation (dated by TCRdb to about 2019). Library preparation employed the immunoSEQ multiplex PCR assay. TCRdb took this table from immuneACCESS and kept in-frame rearrangements with V and J called. Such tables lack part of the clones; where checked against another copy, unresolved V genes explain under half of the gap, and the rest is unexplained. Counted in this sample were about 45,000 clones; 86% of them appeared once. In total, the top ten clones hold about 2.5% of the sample. Material: CD4+ T cells from blood, obtained 24 months after liver transplant. The source of these receptors is a human patient who received a liver transplant. A transplant means some T cells may be of graft donor rather than patient origin.

The rearrangement joins TRBV29-1 to TRBJ2-7; D may match TRBD1 or TRBD2 (5 bases each). This CDR3 is 13 amino acids long. Germline assignment: CDR1 SQVTM and CDR2 ANQGSEA. V was pared by 7 bases and J by 1 base, with 14 bases between. CDR3: CSASGTDSYEQYF. The CDR3 coding sequence is TGCAGCGCCTCCGGGACGGATTCCTACGAGCAGTACTTC.

The V gene is TRBV4-1, the J gene TRBJ1-3; the D gene is possibly TRBD1 (6 bases). The CDR3 is 16 amino acids. Germline CDR1 and CDR2: MGHRA and YSYEKL. V lost 8 bases and J lost 0, with 17 bases in between. CDR3 loop: CASGPGQTVSGNTIYF. Here the CDR3 DNA reads TGCGCCAGCGGCCCCGGACAGACCGTCTCTGGAAACACCATATATTTT.

The rearrangement joins TRBV5-6 to TRBJ1-5; no reliable D call. CDR1 is SGHDT, CDR2 YYEEEE, per germline. The CDR3 length is 15 residues. With 3 bases removed from V and 0 bases from J, the gap between germline ends came to 10 bases. CDR3: CASSSSLYSNQPQHF. The CDR3 nucleotides read TGTGCCAGCAGCTCGTCCCTCTATAGCAATCAGCCCCAGCATTTT. Using reference TRBV5-6 and TRBJ1-5 for the parts outside the CDR3, the full variable domain is DAGVTQSPTHLIKTRGQQVTLRCSPKSGHDTVSWYQQALGQGPQFIFQYYEEEERQRGNFPDRFSGHQFPNYSSELNVNALLLGDSALYLCASSSSLYSNQPQHFGDGTRLSIL.

This clone appeared a few times. This rearrangement joins TRBV5-1 to TRBJ1-3; 7 nucleotides agree with TRBD1. Germline CDR1 SGHRS, CDR2 YFSETQ. The CDR3 is 15 amino acids. Trimming at V came to 1 base and at J to 2 bases, leaving 3 bases not matched to a gene. The CDR3 region is CASSLTGQAGNTIYF. CDR3 nucleotides: TGCGCCAGCAGCTTGACCGGACAGGCTGGAAACACCATATATTTT.

This clone has a single count. V and J are TRBV28 and TRBJ1-5, with TRBD1 identical over 9 bases. V trimming: 4 bases; J trimming: 2 bases; junction bases outside the gene matches: 9. Germline CDR1 and CDR2: MDHEN and SYDVKM. CDR3 length equals 17 residues. DNA for the CDR3: TGTGCCAGCAGTTCCTCAACAGGGGGCGTTGGCAATCAGCCCCAGCATTTT. It translates to CASSSSTGGVGNQPQHF.

This chain connects TRBV9 to TRBJ2-2; 9 bases fit TRBD2. The CDR3 is 17 amino acids. Losses at the gene ends were 1 base for V and 1 base for J; bases not matched to a gene: 5. Germline CDR1 and CDR2: SGDLS and YYNGEE. The CDR3 here is CASSVNSGGMNTGELFF. CDR3 bases: TGTGCCAGCAGCGTAAATAGCGGGGGAATGAACACCGGGGAGCTGTTTTTT.